The source of this TCR beta chain is a study of CD8 T cells in Susac syndrome. This CDR3 contains 13 residues. Germline loops: CDR1 WNHNN, CDR2 SYGVQD (reference sequence). V was pared by 4 bases and J by 0 bases, with 7 bases between. After extraction with the RNeasy kit, roughly 0.45 to 1 ug of the RNA was reverse transcribed using random hexamers. TCRdb reprocessed the immunoSEQ multiplex PCR reads via MiXCR and lists one record per CDR3 protein. The sample holds hundreds of thousands of distinct CDR3 sequences; about 94% are singletons and the top ten take around 0.15%. Input material: CD4+ T cells from PBMCs. The TCR was taken from a human donor with Susac syndrome. V usage is TRBV10-1 and J usage is TRBJ2-7; the D is unclear. In DNA, the CDR3 is TGCGCCAGCAGTGCGACTCCCTCCTACGAGCAGTACTTC. This translates into CASSATPSYEQYF.